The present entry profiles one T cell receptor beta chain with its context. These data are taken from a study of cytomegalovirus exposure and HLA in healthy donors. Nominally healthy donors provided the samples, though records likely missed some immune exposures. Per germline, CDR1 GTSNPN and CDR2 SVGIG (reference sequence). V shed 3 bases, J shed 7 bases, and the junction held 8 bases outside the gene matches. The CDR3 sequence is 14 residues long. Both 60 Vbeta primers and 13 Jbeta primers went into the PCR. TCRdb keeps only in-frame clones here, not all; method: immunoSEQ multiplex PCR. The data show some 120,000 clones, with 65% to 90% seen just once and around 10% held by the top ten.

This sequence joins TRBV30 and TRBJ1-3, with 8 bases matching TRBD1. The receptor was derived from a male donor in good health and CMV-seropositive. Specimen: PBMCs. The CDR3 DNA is TGTGCCTGGAGCGCGGACAGGGCGGCGAACACCATATATTTT. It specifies CAWSADRAANTIYF.